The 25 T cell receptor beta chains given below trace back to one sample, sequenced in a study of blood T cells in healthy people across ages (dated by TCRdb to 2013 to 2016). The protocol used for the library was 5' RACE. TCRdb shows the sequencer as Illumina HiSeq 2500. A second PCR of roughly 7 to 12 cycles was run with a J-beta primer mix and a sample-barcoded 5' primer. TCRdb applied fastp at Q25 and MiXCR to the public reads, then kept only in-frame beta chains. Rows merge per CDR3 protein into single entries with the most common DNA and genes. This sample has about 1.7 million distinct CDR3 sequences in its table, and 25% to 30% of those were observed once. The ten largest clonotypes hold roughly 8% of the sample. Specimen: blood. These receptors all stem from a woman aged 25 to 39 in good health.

The CDR3 coding sequence is TGCGCCAGCAGCTTGGAACTCAGCCCCGGCGGAGAGACCCAGTACTTC. As protein: CASSLELSPGGETQYF. The rearrangement uses TRBV5-1 and TRBJ2-5; D not certain. Germline assignment: CDR1 SGHRS and CDR2 YFSETQ. CDR3 size: 16 residues. The ends were cut back, 0 bases at V and 4 bases at J, with 16 bases in the middle.

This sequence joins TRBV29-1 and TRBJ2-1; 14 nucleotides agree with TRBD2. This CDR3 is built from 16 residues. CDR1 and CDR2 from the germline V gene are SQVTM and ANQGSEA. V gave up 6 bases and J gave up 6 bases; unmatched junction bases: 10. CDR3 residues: CSVAGLAGVRSNEQFF. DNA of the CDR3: TGCAGCGTGGCGGGACTAGCGGGGGTCCGAAGCAATGAGCAGTTCTTC.

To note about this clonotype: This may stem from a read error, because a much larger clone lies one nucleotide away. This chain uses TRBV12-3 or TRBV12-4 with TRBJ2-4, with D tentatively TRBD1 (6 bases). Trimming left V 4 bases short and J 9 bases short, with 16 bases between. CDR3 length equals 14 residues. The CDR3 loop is CASSCGDQQGIQYF. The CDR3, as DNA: TGTGCCAGCAGTTGCGGAGACCAACAGGGCATTCAGTACTTC.

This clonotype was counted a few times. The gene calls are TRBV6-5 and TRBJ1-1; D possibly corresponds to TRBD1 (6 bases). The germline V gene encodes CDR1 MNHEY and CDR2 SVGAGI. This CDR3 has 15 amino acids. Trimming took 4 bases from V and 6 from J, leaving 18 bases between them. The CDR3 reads CASSWAPTGGAEAFF. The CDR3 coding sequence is TGTGCCAGCAGTTGGGCCCCGACAGGAGGAGCTGAAGCTTTCTTT.

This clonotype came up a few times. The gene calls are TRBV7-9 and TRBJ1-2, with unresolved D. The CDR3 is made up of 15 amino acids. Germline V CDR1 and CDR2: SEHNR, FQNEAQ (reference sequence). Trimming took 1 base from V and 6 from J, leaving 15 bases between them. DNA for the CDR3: TGTGCCAGCAGCTTAGGTGTTCGGGTCTTGGATGGCTACACCTTC. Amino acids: CASSLGVRVLDGYTF.

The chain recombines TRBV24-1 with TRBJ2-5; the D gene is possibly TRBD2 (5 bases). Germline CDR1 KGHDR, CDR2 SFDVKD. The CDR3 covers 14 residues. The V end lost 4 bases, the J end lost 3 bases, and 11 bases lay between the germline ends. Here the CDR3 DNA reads TGTGCCACCAGTGACCCTCGAGGGAAAGAGACCCAGTACTTC. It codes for CATSDPRGKETQYF.

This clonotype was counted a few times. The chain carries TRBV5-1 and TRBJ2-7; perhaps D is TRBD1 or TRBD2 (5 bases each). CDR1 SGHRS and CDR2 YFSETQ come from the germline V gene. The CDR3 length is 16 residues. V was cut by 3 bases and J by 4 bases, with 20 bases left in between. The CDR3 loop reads CASSSGPRDGSYEQYF. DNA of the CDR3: TGCGCCAGCAGCTCCGGGCCTCGGGACGGTTCTTACGAGCAGTACTTC.

Here the CDR3 DNA reads TGCGCCAGCAGCTTGGCCACCGGTATAACGCAGTATTTT. It is translated as CASSLATGITQYF. The rearrangement joins TRBV5-1 to TRBJ2-3; D ambiguous. Trimming stripped 0 bases from V and 9 bases from J, with 11 bases between. CDR1 and CDR2 from the germline V gene are SGHRS and YFSETQ. This CDR3 has 13 amino acids.

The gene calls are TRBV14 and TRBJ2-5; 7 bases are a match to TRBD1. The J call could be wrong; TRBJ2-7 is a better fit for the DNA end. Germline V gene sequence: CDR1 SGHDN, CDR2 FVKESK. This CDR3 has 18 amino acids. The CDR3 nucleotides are TGTGCCAGCAGCCAAGGCACGGTCCCTACAGGGGTCCGCTTCGAGCAGTACTTC. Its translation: CASSQGTVPTGVRFEQYF.

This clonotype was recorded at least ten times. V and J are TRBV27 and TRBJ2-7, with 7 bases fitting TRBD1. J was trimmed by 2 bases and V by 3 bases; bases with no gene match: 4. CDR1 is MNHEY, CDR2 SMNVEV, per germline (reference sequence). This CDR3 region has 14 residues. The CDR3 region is CASSFGTAPYEQYF. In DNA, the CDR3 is TGTGCCAGCAGTTTCGGGACAGCACCCTACGAGCAGTACTTC.

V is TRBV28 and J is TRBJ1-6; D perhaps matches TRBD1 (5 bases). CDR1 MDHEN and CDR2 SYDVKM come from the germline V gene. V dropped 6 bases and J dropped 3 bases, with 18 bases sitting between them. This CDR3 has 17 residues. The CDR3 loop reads CASSPGKGRVYNSPLHF. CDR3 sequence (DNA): TGTGCCAGCAGCCCCGGTAAGGGGAGGGTCTATAATTCACCCCTCCACTTT.

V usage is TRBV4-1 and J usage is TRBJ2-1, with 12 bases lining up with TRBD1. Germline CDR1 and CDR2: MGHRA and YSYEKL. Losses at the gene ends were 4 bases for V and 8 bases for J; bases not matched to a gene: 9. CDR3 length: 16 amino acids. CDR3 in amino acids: CASSLPGTGGFDEQFF. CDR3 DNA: TGCGCCAGCAGCCTTCCCGGGACAGGGGGCTTCGATGAGCAGTTCTTC.

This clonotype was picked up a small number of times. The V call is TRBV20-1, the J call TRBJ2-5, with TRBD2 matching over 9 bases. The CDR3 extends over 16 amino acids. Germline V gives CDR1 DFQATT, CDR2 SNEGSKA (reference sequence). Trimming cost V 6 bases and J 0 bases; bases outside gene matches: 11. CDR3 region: CSASDAGGTDQETQYF. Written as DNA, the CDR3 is TGCAGTGCCTCGGATGCGGGGGGGACGGACCAAGAGACCCAGTACTTC.

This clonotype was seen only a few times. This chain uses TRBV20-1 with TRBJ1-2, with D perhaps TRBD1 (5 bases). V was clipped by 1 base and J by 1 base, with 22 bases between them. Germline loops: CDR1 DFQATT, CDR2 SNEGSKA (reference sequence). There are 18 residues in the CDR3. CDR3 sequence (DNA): TGCAGTGCTAGAGTTATTATCAACGGGGCAGAATTTAACTATGGCTACACCTTC. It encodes CSARVIINGAEFNYGYTF.

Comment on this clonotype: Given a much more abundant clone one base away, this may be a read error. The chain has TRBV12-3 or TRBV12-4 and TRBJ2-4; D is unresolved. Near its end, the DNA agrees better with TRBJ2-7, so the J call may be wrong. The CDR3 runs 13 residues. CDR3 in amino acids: CASSRPPIYEQYF. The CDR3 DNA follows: TGTGCCAGCAGCCGTCCCCCAATTTACGAGCAGTACTTC.

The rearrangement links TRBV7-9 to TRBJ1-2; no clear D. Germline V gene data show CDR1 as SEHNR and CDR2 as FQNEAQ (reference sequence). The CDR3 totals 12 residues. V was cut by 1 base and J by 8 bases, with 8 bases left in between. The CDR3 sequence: CASSLGFPGYTF. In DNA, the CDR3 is TGTGCCAGCAGCTTAGGGTTTCCCGGCTACACCTTC. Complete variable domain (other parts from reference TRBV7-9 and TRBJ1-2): DTGVSQNPRHKITKRGQNVTFRCDPISEHNRLYWYRQTLGQGPEFLTYFQNEAQLEKSRLLSDRFSAERPKGSFSTLEIQRTEQGDSAMYLCASSLGFPGYTFGSGTRLTVV.

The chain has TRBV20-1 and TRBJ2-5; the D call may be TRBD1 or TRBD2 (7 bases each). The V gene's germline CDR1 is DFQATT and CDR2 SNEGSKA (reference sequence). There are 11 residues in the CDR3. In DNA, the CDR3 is TGCCAACCCTGCAGGGGGGGGACCCAGTACTTC. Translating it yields CQPCRGGTQYF.

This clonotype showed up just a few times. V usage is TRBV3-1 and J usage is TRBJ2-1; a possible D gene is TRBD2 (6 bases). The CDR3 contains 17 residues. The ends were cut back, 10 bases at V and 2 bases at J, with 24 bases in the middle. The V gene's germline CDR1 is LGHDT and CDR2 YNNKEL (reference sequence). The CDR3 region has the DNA TGTGCCACCCCAAGATCTCTACCGGGGGTACCCTACAATGAGCAGTTCTTC. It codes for CATPRSLPGVPYNEQFF.

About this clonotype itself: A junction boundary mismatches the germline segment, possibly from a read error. The CDR3 loop is CAGSSTDKDNQPQHF. CDR3 DNA sequence: TGTGCCGGCAGTTCTACGGACAAAGACAATCAGCCCCAGCATTTT. J is TRBJ1-5 and V is TRBV12-3 or TRBV12-4, with D possibly matching TRBD1 (5 bases). The CDR3 is 15 residues long.

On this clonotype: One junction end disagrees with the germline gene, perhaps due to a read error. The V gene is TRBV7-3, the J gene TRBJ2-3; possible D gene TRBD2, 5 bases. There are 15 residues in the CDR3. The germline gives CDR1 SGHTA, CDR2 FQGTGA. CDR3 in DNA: TGTGCCAGCGGCTTAAGCGGCACTAGCACAGATACGCAGTATTTT. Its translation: CASGLSGTSTDTQYF.

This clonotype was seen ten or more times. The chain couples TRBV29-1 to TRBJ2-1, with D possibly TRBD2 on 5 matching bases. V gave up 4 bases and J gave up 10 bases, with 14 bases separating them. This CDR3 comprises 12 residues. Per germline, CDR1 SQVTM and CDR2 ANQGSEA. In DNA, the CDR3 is TGCAGCGTTGGGACGCTCTCGGGGGAGCAGTTCTTC. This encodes CSVGTLSGEQFF.

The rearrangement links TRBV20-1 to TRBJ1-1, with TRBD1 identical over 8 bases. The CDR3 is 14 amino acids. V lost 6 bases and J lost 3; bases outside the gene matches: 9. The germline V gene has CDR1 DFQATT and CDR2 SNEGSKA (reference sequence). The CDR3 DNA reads TGCAGTGCAGGCCACGGACAGGGTGACACTGAAGCTTTCTTT. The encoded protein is CSAGHGQGDTEAFF.

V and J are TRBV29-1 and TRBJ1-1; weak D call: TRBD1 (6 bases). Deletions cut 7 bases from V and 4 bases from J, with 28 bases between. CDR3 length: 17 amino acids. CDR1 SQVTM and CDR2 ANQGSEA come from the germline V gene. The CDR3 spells CSARTQGGRRVGTEAFF. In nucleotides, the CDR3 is TGCAGCGCCCGAACTCAAGGGGGGCGCAGGGTTGGCACTGAAGCTTTCTTT.

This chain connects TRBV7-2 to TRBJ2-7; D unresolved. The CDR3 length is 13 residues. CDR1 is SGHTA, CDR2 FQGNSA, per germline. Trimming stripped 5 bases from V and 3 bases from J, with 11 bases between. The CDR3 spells CASSHNGDYEQYF. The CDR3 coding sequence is TGTGCCAGCAGCCATAATGGGGACTACGAGCAGTACTTC.

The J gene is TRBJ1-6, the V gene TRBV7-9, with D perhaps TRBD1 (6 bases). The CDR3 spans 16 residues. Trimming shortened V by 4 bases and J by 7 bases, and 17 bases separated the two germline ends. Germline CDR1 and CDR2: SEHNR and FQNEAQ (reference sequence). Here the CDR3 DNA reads TGTGCCAGCAGCTCCCCCCAACAGGGCTCGAATTCACCCCTCCACTTT. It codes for CASSSPQQGSNSPLHF.